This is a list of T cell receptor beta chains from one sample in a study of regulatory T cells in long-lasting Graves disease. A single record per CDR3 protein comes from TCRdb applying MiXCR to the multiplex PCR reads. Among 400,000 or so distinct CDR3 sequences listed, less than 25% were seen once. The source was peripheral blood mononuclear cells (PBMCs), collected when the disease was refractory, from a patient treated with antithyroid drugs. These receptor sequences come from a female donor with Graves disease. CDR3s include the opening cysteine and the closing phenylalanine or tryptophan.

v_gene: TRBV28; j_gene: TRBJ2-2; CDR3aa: CASSRGLAGVRANTGELFF
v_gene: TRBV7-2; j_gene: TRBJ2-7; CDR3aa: CASSLGQALNEQYF
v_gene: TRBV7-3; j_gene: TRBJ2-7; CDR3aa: CASSLNAGPVYEQYF
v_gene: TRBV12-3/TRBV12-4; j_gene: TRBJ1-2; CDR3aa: CASTSESYGYTF
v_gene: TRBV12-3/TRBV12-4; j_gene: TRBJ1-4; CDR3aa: CASSQGRVDEKLLF
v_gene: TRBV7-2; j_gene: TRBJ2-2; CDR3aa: CASSFSGQGSGELFF
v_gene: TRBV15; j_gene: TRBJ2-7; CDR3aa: CATSRGGTGTEQYF
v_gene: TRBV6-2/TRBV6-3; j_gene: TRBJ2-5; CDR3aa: CASSYGGGGKTQYF
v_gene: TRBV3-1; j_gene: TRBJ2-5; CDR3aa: CASSQGLAGNLLQETQYF
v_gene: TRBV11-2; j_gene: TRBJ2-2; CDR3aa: CASSLVRGTGELFF
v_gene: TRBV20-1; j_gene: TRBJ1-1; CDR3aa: CSARDGPMNTEAFF
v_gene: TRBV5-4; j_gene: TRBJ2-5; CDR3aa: CASSPLGTGGVWETQYF
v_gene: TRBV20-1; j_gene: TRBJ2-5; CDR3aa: CSASGAQETQYF
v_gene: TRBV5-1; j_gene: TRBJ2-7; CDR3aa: CASSRGLAPQRWEQYF
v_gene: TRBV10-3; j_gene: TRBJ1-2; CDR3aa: CAISERTVSRGYTF
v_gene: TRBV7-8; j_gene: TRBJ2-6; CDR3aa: CASSKNPFGDRANALTF
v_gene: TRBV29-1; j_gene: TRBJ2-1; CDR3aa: CSGVRGTDYNEQFF
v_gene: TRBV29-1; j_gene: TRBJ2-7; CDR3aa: CSVVPGGSYEQYF
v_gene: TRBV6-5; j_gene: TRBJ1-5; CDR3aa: CASSYSSDRPNNQPQHF
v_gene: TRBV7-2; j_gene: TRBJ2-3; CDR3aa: CASRPRGGARADTQYF
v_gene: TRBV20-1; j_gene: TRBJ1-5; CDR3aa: CSASGDTYSNQPQHF
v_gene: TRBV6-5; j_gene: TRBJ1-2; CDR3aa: CASSLQGANYGYTF
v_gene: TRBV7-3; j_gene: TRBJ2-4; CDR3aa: CASSLSRAAKNIQYF
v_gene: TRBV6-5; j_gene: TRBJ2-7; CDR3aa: CASSSGPIGEQYF
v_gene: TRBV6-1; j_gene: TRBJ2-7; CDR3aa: CASSKLLAGASYEQYF
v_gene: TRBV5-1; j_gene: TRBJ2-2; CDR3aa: CASSTGTSGNTGELFF
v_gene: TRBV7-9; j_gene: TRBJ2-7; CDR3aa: CASSHVGLVPFAPEQYF
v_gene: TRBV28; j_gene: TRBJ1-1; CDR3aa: CASTPPDRMNTEAFF
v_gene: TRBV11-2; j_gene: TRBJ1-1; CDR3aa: CASSLVGDFTEAFF
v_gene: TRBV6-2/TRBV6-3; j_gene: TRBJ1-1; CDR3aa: CATPASRGTEAFF
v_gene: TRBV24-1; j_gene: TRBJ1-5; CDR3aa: CATQKTGSNQPQHF
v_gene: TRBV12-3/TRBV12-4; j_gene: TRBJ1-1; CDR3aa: CASSFKANTEAFF
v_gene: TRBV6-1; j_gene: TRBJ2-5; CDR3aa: CASRGLAGEKTQYF
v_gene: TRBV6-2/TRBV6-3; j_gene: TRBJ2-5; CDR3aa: CASTAQLAGYQETQYF
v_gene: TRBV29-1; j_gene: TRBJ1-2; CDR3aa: CSVVEGNYGYTF
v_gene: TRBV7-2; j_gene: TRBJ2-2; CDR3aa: CASSFLAGGPGELFF
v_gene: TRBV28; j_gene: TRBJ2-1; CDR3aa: CASSSLAGMYNEQFF
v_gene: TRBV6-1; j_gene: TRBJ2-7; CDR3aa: CASTGTGGGEQYF
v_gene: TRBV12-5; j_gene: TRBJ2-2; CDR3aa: CASGLDTGSAGELFF
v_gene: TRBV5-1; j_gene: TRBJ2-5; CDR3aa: CASSSKGETQYF
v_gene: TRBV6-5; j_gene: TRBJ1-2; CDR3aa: CASSYSKVTYGYTF
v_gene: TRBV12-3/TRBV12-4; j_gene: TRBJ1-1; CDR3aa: CASSPRDSYTEAFF
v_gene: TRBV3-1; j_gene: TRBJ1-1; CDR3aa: CASSRLRTEAFF
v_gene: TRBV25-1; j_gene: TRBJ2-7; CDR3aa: CASSLGGHAEQYF
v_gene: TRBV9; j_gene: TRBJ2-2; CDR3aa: CASSVEVDTGELFF
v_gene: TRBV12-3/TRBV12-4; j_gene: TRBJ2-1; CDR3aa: CASTRPGRADEQFF
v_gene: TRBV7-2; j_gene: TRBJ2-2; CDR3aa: CASSSRRDGSGELFF
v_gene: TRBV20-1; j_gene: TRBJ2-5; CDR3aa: CSARGTIGAQETQYF
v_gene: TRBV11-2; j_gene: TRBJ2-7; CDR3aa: CASSLAGYTSYEQYF
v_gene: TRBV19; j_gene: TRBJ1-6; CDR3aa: CASSIGGWQGVSPLHF
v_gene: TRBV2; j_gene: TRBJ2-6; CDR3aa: CASSPRGPGGANVLTF
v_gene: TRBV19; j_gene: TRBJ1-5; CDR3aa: CASSMEPQHF
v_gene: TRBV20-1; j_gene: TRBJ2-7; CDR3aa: CSARVEVYEQYF
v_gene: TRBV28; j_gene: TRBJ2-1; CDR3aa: CASLGGGYEQFF
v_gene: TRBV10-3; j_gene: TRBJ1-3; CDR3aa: CAISADRGPGNTIYF
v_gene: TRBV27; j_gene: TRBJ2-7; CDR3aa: CASSLGFRTAIYEQYF
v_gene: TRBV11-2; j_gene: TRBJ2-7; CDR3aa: CASSLTGGAYEQYF
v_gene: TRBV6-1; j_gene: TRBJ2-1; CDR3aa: CASSTRQGIYNEQFF
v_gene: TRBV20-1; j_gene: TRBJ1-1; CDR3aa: CSARLPGQINTEAFF
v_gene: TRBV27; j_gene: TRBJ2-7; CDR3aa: CASSKQGLSYEQYF